This TCR beta chain was sequenced in a study of blood T cell repertoires in COVID-19. On the study more broadly: COVID-19 samples collected from the United States, Italy and Spain covered acute and convalescent phases. Sources were T cells, B-cell-depleted T cells, or PBMCs; the material itself was cDNA or gDNA.

There are 12 residues in the CDR3. CDR1 is SNHLY and CDR2 is FYNNEI in the germline V gene. Trimming removed 7 bases from V and 3 bases from J, with 10 bases in between. Two consecutive negative NP/OP PCR tests, clearance, or resolved symptoms defined Cohort 3 recovery. As handled by the study authors: Reference gene primer amplification gave nucleated cell count estimates. The data were produced by immunoSEQ multiplex PCR, yet TCRdb's version contains in-frame clones alone and is incomplete. From that table come the V and J calls and clone size; the DNA was used to work out D and trimming. The data contain over 150,000 clones, more than 70% of them seen just once; the ten biggest clones take up 5% to 8%. This clone is a singleton in its sample.

Sequencing input: PBMCs or T cells enriched from blood (not recorded which). The V gene is TRBV2, the J gene TRBJ2-7, with D maybe TRBD2 (6 bases). The receptor comes from a man aged 40-55 years who had recovered from COVID-19. CDR3 residues: CASTGGLYEQYF. In DNA, the CDR3 is TGTGCCAGCACCGGAGGGCTCTACGAGCAGTACTTC.